Below are 13 T cell receptor beta chains sequenced from a single sample in a study of blood T cells in healthy people across ages (dated by TCRdb to between 2014 and 2017). The receptor library was made with 5' RACE. For sequencing, an Illumina HiSeq 2500 was employed. A second PCR of roughly 6 to 12 cycles was run with a J-beta primer mix and a sample-barcoded 5' primer. The raw public data were reprocessed by TCRdb itself: fastp quality trimming at Q25, MiXCR clonotype calling, in-frame beta chains only. CDR3 protein duplicates are merged, each entry listing the most common genes and DNA. This sample comprises over a million distinct CDR3 sequences, almost 60% of them detected only once. Over 6.5% of the sample rests with the top ten. Sequencing was performed on blood. The source is a man younger than 30 in good health.

This clonotype was seen just once. The rearrangement links TRBV7-9 to TRBJ1-4; D is unclear. The germline V and J ends were trimmed by 2 bases and 7 bases, with 17 bases remaining between them. The CDR3 is made up of 16 amino acids. Germline CDR1 reads SEHNR; CDR2 reads FQNEAQ (reference sequence). CDR3: CASSLREAASFEKLFF. The CDR3 nucleotides read TGTGCCAGCAGCTTACGTGAGGCAGCCTCCTTTGAAAAACTGTTTTTT.

The rearrangement links TRBV5-1 to TRBJ2-1; 11 bases fit TRBD1. Germline V CDR1 and CDR2: SGHRS, YFSETQ. V gave up 4 bases and J gave up 10 bases; unmatched junction bases: 7. This CDR3 region has 14 residues. Here the CDR3 DNA reads TGCGCCAGCAGCGGAGGGACAGGGGGAGGAGAGCAGTTCTTC. Translation gives CASSGGTGGGEQFF.

The rearrangement joins TRBV9 to TRBJ2-5; the D is unclear. The DNA end is a closer match to TRBJ2-7, so the J assignment may be wrong. Germline-derived CDR1 and CDR2 are SGDLS and YYNGEE. CDR3 length equals 15 residues. CDR3 sequence: CASSTRPTSADEQYF. CDR3 bases: TGTGCCAGCAGCACCCGGCCAACAAGCGCGGACGAGCAGTACTTC.

The gene calls are TRBV7-8 and TRBJ2-5, with 12 nucleotides matching TRBD2. V shed 5 bases and J 7 bases; nucleotides not matched to a gene: 11. The CDR3 is made up of 16 amino acids. Germline assignment: CDR1 SGHVS and CDR2 FQNEAQ. The CDR3 DNA sequence: TGTGCCAGCAGCGCCGGGACTAGCGGGCCCAGCGGGACCCAGTACTTC. Translated: CASSAGTSGPSGTQYF.

The sample holds a few counts of this clonotype. The chain is built from TRBV9 and TRBJ1-6; D is perhaps TRBD1 (5 bases). This CDR3 is 12 amino acids long. Trimming removed 7 bases from V and 5 bases from J, with 7 bases in between. CDR1 is SGDLS, CDR2 YYNGEE, per germline. CDR3 amino acids: CASRQNNSPLHF. CDR3 nucleotides: TGTGCCAGCCGACAGAATAATTCACCCCTCCACTTT.

In this sample, this clonotype turned up a few times. The CDR3 DNA follows: TGTGCCAGCAGCCCACTAAACCTCCAAGAGACCCAGTACTTC. It codes for CASSPLNLQETQYF. The chain carries TRBV7-2 and TRBJ2-5; D ambiguous. Germline-derived CDR1 and CDR2 are SGHTA and FQGNSA. V lost 5 bases to trimming and J lost 1 base, with 11 bases between them. The CDR3 consists of 14 residues.

This clonotype was detected only once. This rearrangement joins TRBV27 to TRBJ1-1; 9 bases line up with TRBD1. From germline, CDR1 is MNHEY and CDR2 SMNVEV (reference sequence). The V gene end was trimmed by 10 bases and the J gene end by 7 bases; junction bases not matched to a gene: 13. This CDR3 spans 14 amino acids. The CDR3 sequence is CATHPDRGWDEAFF. DNA for the CDR3: TGTGCCACCCATCCCGACAGGGGGTGGGATGAAGCTTTCTTT.

This chain links TRBV29-1 with TRBJ2-7, with 12 bases lining up with TRBD1. Germline CDR1 is SQVTM and CDR2 is ANQGSEA. The ends lost 1 base at V and 6 bases at J; junction bases unmatched: 4. This CDR3 comprises 14 residues. The CDR3 loop is CSVEVGQGAREQYF. CDR3 bases: TGCAGCGTTGAAGTGGGACAGGGGGCGCGCGAGCAGTACTTC.

The rearrangement uses TRBV29-1 and TRBJ2-1, with D perhaps matching TRBD1 (6 bases). Germline CDR1 reads SQVTM; CDR2 reads ANQGSEA. V dropped 4 bases and J dropped 0 bases, with 10 bases sitting between them. This CDR3 comprises 14 residues. The DNA of the CDR3 is TGCAGCGTTGTCGGACAGCACTCCTACAATGAGCAGTTCTTC. This codes for CSVVGQHSYNEQFF.

The chain links TRBV2 to TRBJ2-4; no clear D gene. Germline loops: CDR1 SNHLY, CDR2 FYNNEI. The CDR3 runs to 14 residues. Between the trimmed V and J ends, which lost 7 bases and 13 bases, there was a span of 23 bases. CDR3 nucleotide sequence: TGTGCCAGCACTCTCTTGAGGATATTCGAAAAGCAGTACTTC. It specifies CASTLLRIFEKQYF.

This clonotype has a single count. The chain carries TRBV5-1 and TRBJ2-4; TRBD1 aligns across 7 bases. With the DNA end fitting TRBJ2-7 better, the J assignment may be wrong. The CDR3 length is 15 residues. The germline V gene encodes CDR1 SGHRS and CDR2 YFSETQ. The CDR3 here is CASSSTAGTESEQYF. CDR3 nucleotides: TGCGCCAGCAGCTCCACCGCCGGGACAGAGAGCGAGCAGTACTTC.

The chain is built from TRBV28 and TRBJ2-5; tentatively, D is TRBD1 (5 bases). The V and J ends lost 3 bases and 5 bases respectively, with 13 bases between them. Germline CDR1 reads MDHEN; CDR2 reads SYDVKM. This CDR3 region has 14 residues. The CDR3: CASSFKGFGETQYF. Written as DNA, the CDR3 is TGTGCCAGCAGTTTCAAGGGGTTTGGGGAGACCCAGTACTTC.

The V gene is TRBV15, the J gene TRBJ1-2, with D perhaps matching TRBD1 (5 bases). Germline V gene data show CDR1 as LNHNV and CDR2 as YYDKDF (reference sequence). The CDR3 runs to 15 residues. V dropped 3 bases and J dropped 7 bases, with 18 bases sitting between them. DNA for the CDR3: TGTGCCACCAGCAGTGGGTCACTGTCGGGGGTTGGCTACACCTTC. Residues: CATSSGSLSGVGYTF. The full variable domain, completed using reference TRBV15 and TRBJ1-2, is DAMVIQNPRYQVTQFGKPVTLSCSQTLNHNVMYWYQQKSSQAPKLLFHYYDKDFNNEADTPDNFQSRRPNTSFCFLDIRSPGLGDTAMYLCATSSGSLSGVGYTFGSGTRLTVV.